One sample yielded the 25 T cell receptor beta chains listed below, sequenced in a study of technical replicates of blood from several donors. Using immunoSEQ multiplex PCR, the repertoire was profiled, and TCRdb retains in-frame clones only, with some absent. Of 80,000 or so clones in the sample, approximately 97% were seen once. The specimen sequenced was T cells isolated from PBMCs. The receptors come from a human donor in good health.

The chain couples TRBV7-2 to TRBJ2-5, with a weak D call TRBD2 (6 bases). CDR1 and CDR2 (germline): SGHTA, FQGNSA. The V gene lost 6 bases and the J gene lost 1 base, with 12 bases spanning the gap. The CDR3 extends over 14 amino acids. The CDR3 nucleotides read TGTGCCAGCAGTTGGGGACTTATCCAAGAGACCCAGTACTTC. This codes for CASSWGLIQETQYF.

The rearrangement uses TRBV2 and TRBJ2-7, with TRBD2 as a possible D gene (8 bases). Germline V CDR1 and CDR2: SNHLY, FYNNEI. The CDR3 is made up of 14 amino acids. V lost 7 bases to trimming and J lost 4 bases, with 17 bases between them. This chain's CDR3 is CASIIREGAYEQYF. Here the CDR3 DNA reads TGTGCCAGCATTATCCGGGAGGGGGCTTACGAGCAGTACTTC.

The chain combines TRBV4-2 with TRBJ2-2; 8 bases are a match to TRBD2. CDR1 LGHNA and CDR2 YNFKEQ come from the germline V gene. V shed 6 bases, J shed 5 bases, and the junction held 8 bases outside the gene matches. The CDR3 consists of 15 residues. The CDR3 sequence: CASRRGAGETGELFF. The CDR3 DNA follows: TGTGCCAGCAGAAGAGGAGCGGGAGAGACCGGGGAGCTGTTTTTT.

The chain combines TRBV7-2 with TRBJ1-2; perhaps TRBD1 as D (5 bases). CDR1 SGHTA and CDR2 FQGNSA come from the germline V gene. V was trimmed by 5 bases and J by 4 bases, leaving 14 bases between them. The CDR3 loop spans 14 amino acids. CDR3 nucleotides: TGTGCCAGCAGCGTGACCCAGGGTGTCTATGGCTACACCTTC. Protein sequence: CASSVTQGVYGYTF.

V is TRBV7-9 and J is TRBJ2-7; D is ambiguous. The CDR3 totals 13 residues. V was cut by 2 bases and J by 3 bases, with 8 bases left in between. The germline V gene encodes CDR1 SEHNR and CDR2 FQNEAQ (reference sequence). The CDR3 spells CASSLTVVYEQYF. The CDR3 DNA reads as TGTGCCAGCAGCTTAACAGTAGTCTACGAGCAGTACTTC.

This chain connects TRBV18 to TRBJ2-1; TRBD1 agrees at 8 bases. V shed 0 bases, J shed 10 bases, and the junction held 5 bases outside the gene matches. This CDR3 comprises 14 residues. Germline V gene data show CDR1 as KGHSH and CDR2 as LQKENI. Here the CDR3 DNA reads TGTGCCAGCTCACCACCGGACAGGGTGTGGGAGCAGTTCTTC. It encodes CASSPPDRVWEQFF.

V and J are TRBV5-1 and TRBJ2-3; 13 nucleotides line up with TRBD2. Looked up from germline, CDR1 is SGHRS and CDR2 is YFSETQ. The V segment lost 2 bases and the J segment 10 bases; nucleotides outside the gene matches: 16. The CDR3 sequence is 18 residues long. The CDR3 DNA sequence: TGCGCCAGCAGCTTAGGGACTAGCGGGGAGAGGATATATAACGCGCAGTATTTT. As protein: CASSLGTSGERIYNAQYF.

This chain uses TRBV30 with TRBJ1-1; D unclear. This CDR3 spans 12 amino acids. Trimming shortened V by 4 bases and J by 6 bases, and 12 bases separated the two germline ends. The V gene's germline CDR1 is GTSNPN and CDR2 SVGIG (reference sequence). The CDR3 region has the DNA TGTGCCTGGATAAGGGTTAGCGCTGAAGCTTTCTTT. Amino acids: CAWIRVSAEAFF.

This chain's CDR3 is CASRRDSGWGELFF. Written as DNA, the CDR3 is TGTGCCAGCAGGCGGGACAGCGGATGGGGGGAGCTGTTTTTT. This chain uses TRBV7-9 with TRBJ2-2, with a possible D match to TRBD1 (7 bases). Trimming stripped 6 bases from V and 8 bases from J, with 16 bases between. Germline CDR1 reads SEHNR; CDR2 reads FQNEAQ (reference sequence). This CDR3 is 14 amino acids long.

V and J are TRBV7-8 and TRBJ1-2, with a weak D call TRBD1 (6 bases). This CDR3 spans 13 amino acids. Germline V gives CDR1 SGHVS, CDR2 FQNEAQ. Trimming shortened V by 1 base and J by 8 bases, and 11 bases separated the two germline ends. CDR3 nucleotides: TGTGCCAGCAGCTTAGTCACAGGGCCCGGCTACACCTTC. This encodes CASSLVTGPGYTF.

This chain connects TRBV7-8 to TRBJ1-2, with 8 bases that match TRBD1. The CDR3 spans 15 residues. V lost 5 bases and J lost 5; bases outside the gene matches: 10. Germline CDR1 and CDR2: SGHVS and FQNEAQ. CDR3 sequence (DNA): TGTGCCAGCAGCCTCACGGCGGGACAGGAATATGGCTACACCTTC. Amino acid sequence: CASSLTAGQEYGYTF.

The V and J genes are TRBV19 and TRBJ1-5; D may be TRBD1 (5 bases). Trimming pared 5 bases from V and 0 bases from J, leaving 20 bases between. Germline V gene sequence: CDR1 LNHDA, CDR2 SQIVND (reference sequence). The CDR3 covers 18 residues. The CDR3, as DNA: TGTGCCAGTAGTGGGGCCGACCCTACAATTTATAGCAATCAGCCCCAGCATTTT. Amino acids: CASSGADPTIYSNQPQHF.

The chain carries TRBV27 and TRBJ2-3, with 9 bases aligning to TRBD1. The CDR3 totals 15 residues. The V segment lost 4 bases and the J segment 4 bases; nucleotides outside the gene matches: 6. Germline lookup yields CDR1 MNHEY and CDR2 SMNVEV (reference sequence). CDR3 sequence: CASSSPGTGSDTQYF. The DNA for the CDR3 is TGTGCCAGCAGTTCACCCGGGACAGGGTCAGATACGCAGTATTTT.

The chain carries TRBV15 and TRBJ1-1, with D perhaps matching TRBD1 (5 bases). The CDR3 consists of 15 residues. Germline CDR1 LNHNV, CDR2 YYDKDF (reference sequence). The V and J ends lost 0 bases and 4 bases respectively, with 12 bases between them. CDR3 region: CATSRDRSRGTEAFF. DNA of the CDR3: TGTGCCACCAGCAGAGATCGTTCAAGGGGCACTGAAGCTTTCTTT.

The chain employs TRBV6-1 and TRBJ1-2; 8 bases line up with TRBD1. V shed 4 bases and J 4 bases; nucleotides not matched to a gene: 11. Germline V CDR1 and CDR2: MNHNS, SASEGT. CDR3 length equals 16 residues. The CDR3 region has the DNA TGTGCCAGCAGTGGTTCCGGGGCAGGGGGCCGCTATGGCTACACCTTC. Its protein product is CASSGSGAGGRYGYTF.

This chain links TRBV4-1 with TRBJ2-1, with 14 bases that match TRBD2. This CDR3 is 17 amino acids long. Trimming at V came to 6 bases and at J to 5 bases, leaving 9 bases not matched to a gene. Germline V gene data show CDR1 as MGHRA and CDR2 as YSYEKL. The CDR3 region is CASSRNPGLAGDNEQFF. The CDR3 nucleotides read TGCGCCAGCAGTCGTAACCCGGGACTAGCGGGAGACAATGAGCAGTTCTTC.

The chain employs TRBV6-5 and TRBJ2-3; 11 bases agree with TRBD2. Trimming took 8 bases from V and 4 from J; bases not matched to a gene: 8. The CDR3 sequence is 15 residues long. Germline-derived CDR1 and CDR2 are MNHEY and SVGAGI. Here the CDR3 DNA reads TGTGCCAGCGGACGACTAGCGGGAACGGCAGATACGCAGTATTTT. It is translated as CASGRLAGTADTQYF.

The chain uses TRBV27 and TRBJ2-2, with TRBD2 as a possible D gene (6 bases). V was cut by 7 bases and J by 2 bases, with 11 bases left in between. CDR3 length: 14 amino acids. Germline lookup yields CDR1 MNHEY and CDR2 SMNVEV (reference sequence). Here the CDR3 reads CASILRGNTGELFF. The CDR3 coding sequence is TGTGCCAGCATTCTGCGGGGCAACACCGGGGAGCTGTTTTTT.

The CDR3 loop reads CSVGTGDWARASTEAFF. Here the CDR3 DNA reads TGCAGCGTAGGGACAGGGGATTGGGCCAGGGCGTCCACTGAAGCTTTCTTT. V is TRBV29-1 and J is TRBJ1-1; 10 nucleotides align to TRBD1. V shed 6 bases and J 4 bases; nucleotides not matched to a gene: 17. Germline loops: CDR1 SQVTM, CDR2 ANQGSEA. The CDR3 has 17 residues.

This sequence joins TRBV11-3 and TRBJ2-7, with D perhaps TRBD2 (5 bases). Trimming pared 5 bases from V and 6 bases from J, leaving 17 bases between. CDR3 length: 14 residues. Germline values: CDR1 SGHNT, CDR2 YENEEA. The CDR3 is CASSPPDGEREQYF. The CDR3 region has the DNA TGTGCCAGCAGCCCCCCGGACGGGGAACGCGAGCAGTACTTC.

CDR3 bases: TGTGCCAGCAGCTTAAGTCGGGGGGCGAACTATGGCTACACCTTC. This gives the protein CASSLSRGANYGYTF. The chain couples TRBV7-9 to TRBJ1-2; perhaps TRBD1 as D (6 bases). The CDR3 extends over 15 amino acids. Germline values: CDR1 SEHNR, CDR2 FQNEAQ (reference sequence). The V and J ends lost 2 bases and 2 bases respectively, with 12 bases between them.

This clone was observed once. The chain has TRBV27 and TRBJ2-7; unclear D gene. The CDR3 spans 10 residues. CDR1 MNHEY and CDR2 SMNVEV come from the germline V gene (reference sequence). V lost 11 bases, J lost 3 bases, and 8 bases lay in between. The CDR3 DNA sequence: TGTGCCGCAGGATTCTACGAGCAGTACTTC. This translates into CAAGFYEQYF.

This rearrangement joins TRBV7-6 to TRBJ2-7; perhaps TRBD1 as D (6 bases). CDR3 length equals 14 residues. Germline CDR1 and CDR2: SGHVS and FNYEAQ. V was shortened by 1 base and J by 3 bases, with 10 bases between the two germline ends. CDR3 residues: CASSLGGGSYEQYF. CDR3 nucleotide sequence: TGTGCCAGCAGCTTAGGAGGGGGAAGCTACGAGCAGTACTTC.

The rearrangement joins TRBV7-8 to TRBJ2-1, with D possibly matching TRBD2 (6 bases). Germline loops: CDR1 SGHVS, CDR2 FQNEAQ. V dropped 3 bases and J dropped 4 bases, with 10 bases sitting between them. This CDR3 is 14 amino acids long. This CDR3 reads CASSFGGIYNEQFF. The CDR3 coding sequence is TGTGCCAGCAGCTTCGGGGGTATTTACAATGAGCAGTTCTTC. The whole variable domain, remainder taken from reference TRBV7-8 and TRBJ2-1, is GAGVSQSPRYKVAKRGQDVALRCDPISGHVSLFWYQQALGQGPEFLTYFQNEAQLDKSGLPSDRFFAERPEGSVSTLKIQRTQQEDSAVYLCASSFGGIYNEQFFGPGTRLTVL.

This clone was seen only once. The rearrangement links TRBV25-1 to TRBJ1-1; the D is unclear. Per germline, CDR1 MGHDK and CDR2 SYGVNS. Trimming removed 1 base at V and 1 base at J, with 10 bases between. There are 15 residues in the CDR3. This chain's CDR3 is CASSELVPENTEAFF. The CDR3 bases are TGTGCCAGCAGTGAATTGGTTCCAGAGAACACTGAAGCTTTCTTT.